Below, one T cell receptor (beta chain) is given with its context. What it binds is unknown. The sample is drawn from a study of blood T cells in healthy people across ages. Individuals who donated were healthy Caucasians from Russia aged about 6 to 90. Researchers report isolating at least 7 million PBMCs per sample. Through a sample-barcoded 5' primer and a J-beta primer mix, a second PCR was run for roughly 6 to 12 cycles. MiXCR was run by TCRdb on the 5' RACE reads, yielding one entry per CDR3 protein. The sample shows 700,000 to 1,000,000 distinct CDR3 sequences, approximately 48% of them seen only once. The CDR3 has 8 amino acids. Study-wide results and caveats: Both higher diversity and more naive CD4+ cells marked long-lived donors when set against aged donors. Diversity estimates from one million T cells were considered underestimates.

The sample taken for sequencing was blood. V is TRBV21-1 and J is TRBJ1-1. TRBV21-1 is a pseudogene. The receptor's source is a man aged 60 to 69 in good health. The CDR3: CARIEAFF. In DNA, the CDR3 is TGTGCCAGGATTGAAGCTTTCTTT.